This T cell receptor beta chain is from a study of T cell responses to AZD1222 COVID-19 vaccine. Repertoires were generated with immunoSEQ multiplex PCR, while TCRdb's copy carries only in-frame clones and drops some. This table has 150,000 to 200,000 clones, approximately 94% appearing once. The CDR3 is 14 amino acids. Losses at the gene ends were 6 bases for V and 2 bases for J; bases not matched to a gene: 4. Germline CDR1 is MNHEY and CDR2 is SVGAGI. The sequence derives from an adult who received the AZD1222 COVID-19 vaccine. J is TRBJ1-3 and V is TRBV6-5; 7 positions match TRBD1. The sample here was peripheral blood, taken 28 days after the second AZD1222 dose. CDR3 residues: CASRQQGTGNTIYF. The CDR3 DNA is TGTGCCAGCAGACAACAGGGGACTGGAAACACCATATATTTT.